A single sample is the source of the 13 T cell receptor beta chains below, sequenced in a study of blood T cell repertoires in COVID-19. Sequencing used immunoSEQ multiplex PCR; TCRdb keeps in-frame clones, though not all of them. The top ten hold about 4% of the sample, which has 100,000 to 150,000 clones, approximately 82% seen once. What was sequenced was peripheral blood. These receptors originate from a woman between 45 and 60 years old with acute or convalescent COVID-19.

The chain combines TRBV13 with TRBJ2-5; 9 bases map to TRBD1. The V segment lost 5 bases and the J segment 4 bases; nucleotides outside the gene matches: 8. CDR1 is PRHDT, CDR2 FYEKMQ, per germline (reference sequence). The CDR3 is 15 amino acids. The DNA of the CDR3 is TGTGCCAGCAGCCTGGGACAGGGACATGGAGAGACCCAGTACTTC. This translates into CASSLGQGHGETQYF. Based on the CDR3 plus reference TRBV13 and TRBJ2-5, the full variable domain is AAGVIQSPRHLIKEKRETATLKCYPIPRHDTVYWYQQGPGQDPQFLISFYEKMQSDKGSIPDRFSAQQFSDYHSELNMSSLELGDSALYFCASSLGQGHGETQYFGPGTRLLVL.

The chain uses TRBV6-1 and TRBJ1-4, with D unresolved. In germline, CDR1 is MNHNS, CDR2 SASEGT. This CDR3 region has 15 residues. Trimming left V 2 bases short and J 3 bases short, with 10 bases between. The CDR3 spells CASSESLIANEKLFF. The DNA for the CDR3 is TGTGCCAGCAGTGAAAGTCTAATAGCTAATGAAAAACTGTTTTTT.

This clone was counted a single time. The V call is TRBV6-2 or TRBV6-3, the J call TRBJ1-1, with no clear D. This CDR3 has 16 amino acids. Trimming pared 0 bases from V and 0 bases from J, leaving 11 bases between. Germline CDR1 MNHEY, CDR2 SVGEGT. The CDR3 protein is CASSYSNAPVNTEAFF. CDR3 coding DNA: TGTGCCAGCAGTTACTCGAACGCGCCGGTGAACACTGAAGCTTTCTTT.

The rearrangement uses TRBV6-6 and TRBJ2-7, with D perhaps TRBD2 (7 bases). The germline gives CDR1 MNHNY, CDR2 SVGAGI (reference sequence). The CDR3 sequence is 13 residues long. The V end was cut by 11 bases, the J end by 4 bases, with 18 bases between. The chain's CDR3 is CAGGGGGKYEQYF. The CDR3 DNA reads TGTGCCGGCGGGGGTGGGGGCAAATACGAGCAGTACTTC.

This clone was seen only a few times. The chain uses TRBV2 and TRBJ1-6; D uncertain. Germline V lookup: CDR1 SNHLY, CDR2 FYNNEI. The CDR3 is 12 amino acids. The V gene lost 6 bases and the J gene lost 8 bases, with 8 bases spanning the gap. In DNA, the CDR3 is TGTGCCAGCAGAGCGGAATATTCACCCCTCCACTTT. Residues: CASRAEYSPLHF.

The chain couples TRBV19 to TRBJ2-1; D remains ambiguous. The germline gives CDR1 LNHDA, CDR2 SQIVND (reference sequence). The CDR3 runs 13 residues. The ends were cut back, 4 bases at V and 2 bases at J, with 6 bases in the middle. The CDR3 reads CASSTSTYNEQFF. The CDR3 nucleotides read TGTGCCAGTAGTACGAGCACCTACAATGAGCAGTTCTTC.

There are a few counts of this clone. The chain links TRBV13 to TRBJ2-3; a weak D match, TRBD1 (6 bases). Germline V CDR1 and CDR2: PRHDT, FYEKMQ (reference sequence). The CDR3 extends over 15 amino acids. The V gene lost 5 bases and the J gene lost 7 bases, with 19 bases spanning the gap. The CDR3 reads CASSPMGAKKHTQYF. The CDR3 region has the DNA TGTGCCAGCAGCCCGATGGGGGCAAAAAAGCATACGCAGTATTTT.

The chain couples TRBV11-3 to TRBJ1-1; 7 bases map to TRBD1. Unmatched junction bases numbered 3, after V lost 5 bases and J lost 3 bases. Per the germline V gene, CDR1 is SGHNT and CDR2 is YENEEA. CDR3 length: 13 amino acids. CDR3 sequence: CASSRDSDTEAFF. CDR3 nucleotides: TGTGCCAGCAGCCGGGACAGCGACACTGAAGCTTTCTTT.

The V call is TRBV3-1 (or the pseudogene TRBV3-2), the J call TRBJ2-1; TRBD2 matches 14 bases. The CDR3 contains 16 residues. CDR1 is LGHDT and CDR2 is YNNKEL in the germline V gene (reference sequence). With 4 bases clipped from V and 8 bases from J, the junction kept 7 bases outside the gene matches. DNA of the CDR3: TGTGCCAGCAGCCTCCAGACTAGCGGGAGGGGGGATGAGCAGTTCTTC. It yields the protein CASSLQTSGRGDEQFF.

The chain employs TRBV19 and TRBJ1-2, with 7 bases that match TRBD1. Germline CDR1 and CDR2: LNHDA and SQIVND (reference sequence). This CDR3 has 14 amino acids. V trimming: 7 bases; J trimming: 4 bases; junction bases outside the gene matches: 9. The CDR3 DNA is TGTGCCAGTAATGACAGGGAGAGGCTCTATGGCTACACCTTC. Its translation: CASNDRERLYGYTF.

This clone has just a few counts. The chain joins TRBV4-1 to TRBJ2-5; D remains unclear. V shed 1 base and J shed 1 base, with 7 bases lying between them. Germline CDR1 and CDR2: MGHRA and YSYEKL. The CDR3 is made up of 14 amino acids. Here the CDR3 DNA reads TGCGCCAGCAGCCAAGGAAGGAGCCAAGAGACCCAGTACTTC. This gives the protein CASSQGRSQETQYF.

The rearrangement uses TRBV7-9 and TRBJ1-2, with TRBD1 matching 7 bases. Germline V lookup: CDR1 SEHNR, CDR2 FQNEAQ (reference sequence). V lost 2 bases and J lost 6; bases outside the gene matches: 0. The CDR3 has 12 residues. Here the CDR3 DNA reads TGTGCCAGCAGCTTAACAGGGGATGGCTACACCTTC. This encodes CASSLTGDGYTF.

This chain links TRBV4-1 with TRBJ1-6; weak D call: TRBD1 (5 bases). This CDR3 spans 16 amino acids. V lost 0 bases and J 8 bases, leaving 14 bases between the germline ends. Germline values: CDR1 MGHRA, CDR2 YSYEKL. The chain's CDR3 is CASSQDATGEDSPLHF. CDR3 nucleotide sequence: TGCGCCAGCAGCCAAGACGCTACAGGCGAGGATTCACCCCTCCACTTT.